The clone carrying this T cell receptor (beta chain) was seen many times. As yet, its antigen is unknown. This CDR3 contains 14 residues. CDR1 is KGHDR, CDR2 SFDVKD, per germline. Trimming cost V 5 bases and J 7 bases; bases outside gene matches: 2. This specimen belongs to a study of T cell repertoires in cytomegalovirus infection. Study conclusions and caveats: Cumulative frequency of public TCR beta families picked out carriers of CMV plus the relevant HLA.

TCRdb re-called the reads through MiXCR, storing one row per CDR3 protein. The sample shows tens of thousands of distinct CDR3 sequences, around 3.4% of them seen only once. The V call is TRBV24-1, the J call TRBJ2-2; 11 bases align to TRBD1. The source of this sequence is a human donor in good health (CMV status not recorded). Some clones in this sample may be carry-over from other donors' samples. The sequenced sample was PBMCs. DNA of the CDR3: TGTGCCACCAGTGGGACAGGGGGCAGCGGGGAGCTGTTTTTT. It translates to CATSGTGGSGELFF.